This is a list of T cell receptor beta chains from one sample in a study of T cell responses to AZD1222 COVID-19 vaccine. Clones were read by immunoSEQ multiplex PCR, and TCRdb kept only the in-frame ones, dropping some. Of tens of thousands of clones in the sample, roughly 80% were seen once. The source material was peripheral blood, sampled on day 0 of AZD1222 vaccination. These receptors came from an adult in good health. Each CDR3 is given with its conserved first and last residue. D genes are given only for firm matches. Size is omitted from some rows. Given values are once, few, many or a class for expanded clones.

CASSPDRATGNTIYF,TGTGCCAGCAGCCCGGACAGAGCAACTGGAAACACCATATATTTT,15,-,TRBV6-5,TRBJ1-3,-
CASSIDRDSPLHF,TGTGCCAGCAGCATTGACAGGGATTCACCCCTCCACTTT,13,-,TRBV11-2,TRBJ1-6,TRBD1
CASTPSAARSYNEQFF,TGTGCCAGTACCCCTAGCGCTGCTCGCTCCTACAATGAGCAGTTCTTC,16,-,TRBV19,TRBJ2-1,-
CASSLLEGNQPQHF,TGTGCCAGCAGTTTATTGGAGGGAAATCAGCCCCAGCATTTT,14,once,TRBV28,TRBJ1-5,-
CASSRGGQSSYNEQFF,TGTGCCAGCAGCCGAGGGGGACAGAGCTCCTACAATGAGCAGTTCTTC,16,-,TRBV28,TRBJ2-1,TRBD1
CASSESYRERNGYTF,TGTGCCAGCAGTGAATCGTACAGGGAAAGAAATGGCTACACCTTC,15,-,TRBV6-1,TRBJ1-2,-
CASSSKGQGELFF,TGTGCCAGCAGCTCGAAGGGACAGGGGGAGCTGTTTTTT,13,-,TRBV7-9,TRBJ2-2,TRBD1
CASSSRPAYEQYF,TGCGCCAGCAGCTCCCGACCCGCCTACGAGCAGTACTTC,13,-,TRBV4-1,TRBJ2-7,-
CASSQALAGNEQFF,TGTGCCAGCAGCCAAGCACTAGCGGGCAATGAGCAGTTCTTC,14,-,TRBV14,TRBJ2-1,TRBD2
CASSPGRGGQNTEAFF,TGTGCCAGCTCACCGGGCAGGGGGGGCCAGAACACTGAAGCTTTCTTT,16,-,TRBV18,TRBJ1-1,TRBD1
CSTSEGDYGYTF,TGCAGCACCTCCGAGGGAGACTATGGCTACACCTTC,12,-,TRBV29-1,TRBJ1-2,-
CASSYRGGRVETQYF,TGTGCCAGCAGTTATCGGGGGGGCAGGGTAGAGACCCAGTACTTC,15,-,TRBV28,TRBJ2-5,TRBD2
CATSRDSQEGQYF,TGTGCCACCAGCAGAGACTCACAGGAGGGTCAGTACTTC,13,-,TRBV15,TRBJ2-4,-
CASRDSSSYNSPLHF,TGTGCCAGCCGGGACAGCAGCTCCTATAATTCACCCCTCCACTTT,15,few,TRBV6-1,TRBJ1-6,TRBD1
CASSFQLNTEAFF,TGTGCCAGCAGTTTCCAGCTGAACACTGAAGCTTTCTTT,13,-,TRBV5-5,TRBJ1-1,-
CASSSVNSPLHF,TGTGCCAGCAGTTCTGTCAATTCACCCCTCCACTTT,12,-,TRBV28,TRBJ1-6,-
CASSSGQDYGYTF,TGTGCCAGCAGTTCGGGACAGGACTATGGCTACACCTTC,13,few,TRBV6-5,TRBJ1-2,TRBD1
CASSANHGVNQPQHF,TGTGCCAGTAGTGCCAACCACGGGGTCAATCAGCCCCAGCATTTT,15,-,TRBV19,TRBJ1-5,-
CATLLGLNYGYTF,TGTGCCACCCTTTTAGGCTTGAACTATGGCTACACCTTC,13,-,TRBV28,TRBJ1-2,-
CASSQGTNTEAFF,TGTGCCAGCTCACAGGGGACGAACACTGAAGCTTTCTTT,13,-,TRBV18,TRBJ1-1,-
CASRGGQGSYGYTF,TGTGCCAGCAGGGGGGGACAGGGGAGCTATGGCTACACCTTC,14,-,TRBV28,TRBJ1-2,TRBD1
CASSLATTFF,TGTGCCAGCAGCTTGGCCACTACTTTCTTT,10,-,TRBV5-8,TRBJ1-1,-
CASSLDGTENSPLHF,TGCGCCAGCAGCTTGGACGGGACAGAGAATTCACCCCTCCACTTT,15,-,TRBV5-1,TRBJ1-6,TRBD1
CASSFEDRSSYNEQFF,TGTGCCAGCAGCTTCGAGGACAGAAGTTCGTACAATGAGCAGTTCTTC,16,few,TRBV9,TRBJ2-1,-
CASSFKRGNQPQHF,TGTGCCAGCAGTTTCAAAAGGGGAAATCAGCCCCAGCATTTT,14,once,TRBV28,TRBJ1-5,-
CASTMGRYYGYTF,TGTGCCAGCACCATGGGACGGTACTATGGCTACACCTTC,13,-,TRBV7-2,TRBJ1-2,-
CASSLGTNPVQPQHF,TGTGCCAGCAGCTTAGGGACAAATCCGGTTCAGCCCCAGCATTTT,15,-,TRBV7-9,TRBJ1-5,-
CASSPRDRGGETQYF,TGTGCCAGCAGCCCCCGGGACAGGGGAGGGGAGACCCAGTACTTC,15,-,TRBV5-8,TRBJ2-5,TRBD1
CASRRTSGGARETQYF,TGTGCCAGCAGAAGGACTAGCGGGGGGGCTAGGGAGACCCAGTACTTC,16,few,TRBV2,TRBJ2-5,TRBD2
CASSPGTARYGYTF,TGTGCCAGCAGTCCAGGGACGGCTCGCTATGGCTACACCTTC,14,-,TRBV28,TRBJ1-2,-
CASSGQGHTEAFF,TGTGCCAGCAGCGGACAGGGTCACACTGAAGCTTTCTTT,13,-,TRBV7-9,TRBJ1-1,TRBD1
CASSLLTGRSYNEQFF,TGTGCCAGCAGCCTCCTGACAGGGAGATCCTACAATGAGCAGTTCTTC,16,-,TRBV11-2,TRBJ2-1,TRBD1
CATLGRSPYNEQFF,TGTGCCACTTTAGGAAGGAGCCCCTACAATGAGCAGTTCTTC,14,once,TRBV3-1/TRBV3-2,TRBJ2-1,-
CASSIAGGPYTEAFF,TGTGCCAGTAGTATAGCGGGGGGACCCTACACTGAAGCTTTCTTT,15,-,TRBV19,TRBJ1-1,-
CASSLPGYYHEQYF,TGTGCCAGCAGCTTACCCGGCTATTACCACGAGCAGTACTTC,14,-,TRBV11-1,TRBJ2-7,-
CASSSSGIHGLFF,TGTGCCAGCAGCTCCTCGGGTATCCACGGGCTGTTTTTT,13,-,TRBV11-2,TRBJ2-2,-
CASSSLGGGTDQPQHF,TGTGCCAGCTCTTCCCTGGGAGGGGGCACGGATCAGCCCCAGCATTTT,16,-,TRBV18,TRBJ1-5,TRBD1
CASRPQVSSYNEQFF,TGTGCCAGTAGGCCACAGGTCTCCTCCTACAATGAGCAGTTCTTC,15,few,TRBV19,TRBJ2-1,-
CASSPQGLPYEQYF,TGTGCCAGCAGCCCCCAGGGGCTTCCCTACGAGCAGTACTTC,14,-,TRBV27,TRBJ2-7,-
CASSSRNRYEQYF,TGTGCCAGCAGTTCACGGAACAGGTACGAGCAGTACTTC,13,-,TRBV28,TRBJ2-7,-
CASSGLAGSLTGELFF,TGTGCCAGCAGCGGACTAGCGGGAAGCCTCACCGGGGAGCTGTTTTTT,16,-,TRBV14,TRBJ2-2,TRBD2
CASSEAPGRNNQPQHF,TGTGCCAGCAGTGAAGCCCCAGGGAGGAATAATCAGCCCCAGCATTTT,16,few,TRBV6-1,TRBJ1-5,-
CASSTTGTGTGYEQYF,TGTGCCAGCAGTACCACCGGGACAGGGACCGGGTACGAGCAGTACTTC,16,-,TRBV28,TRBJ2-7,TRBD1
CASSIASRGHYGYTF,TGTGCCAGTAGTATAGCATCCCGAGGGCACTATGGCTACACCTTC,15,-,TRBV19,TRBJ1-2,-
CASSLGLYNEQFF,TGTGCCAGCAGTCTAGGACTTTACAATGAGCAGTTCTTC,13,few,TRBV2,TRBJ2-1,-
CASSHRDSQETQYF,TGTGCCAGCAGCCACCGGGACAGCCAAGAGACCCAGTACTTC,14,-,TRBV11-3,TRBJ2-5,TRBD1
CASSATIYQETQYF,TGTGCCAGCAGCGCGACTATCTACCAAGAGACCCAGTACTTC,14,-,TRBV9,TRBJ2-5,-
CASLRQGSSYEQYF,TGTGCCAGCCTTCGACAGGGGAGCTCCTACGAGCAGTACTTC,14,-,TRBV2,TRBJ2-7,TRBD1